The 29 T cell receptor beta chains below were found in one sample sequenced in a study of CXCR3-negative and CXCR3-positive naive CD8 T cells. Study outcomes and limitations: CXCR3-positive naive cells had TRB CDR3s that were more hydrophobic than CXCR3-negative naive cells had.

No antigens are known for them. Carrying UMI labels, the TRB cDNA libraries were prepared through 5' RACE. Reanalyzing the 5' RACE reads, TCRdb keeps one entry per CDR3 protein, without DNA. In total, the table holds about 150,000 distinct CDR3 sequences. Material: naive CXCR3+ CD8+ T cells from blood. The subset was: CD45RO-CCR7+CD27+CD95- naive CD8+ T cells expressing CXCR3 (TNR3+). The receptors stem from a human donor in good health. Some clones in this sample may be carry-over from other donors' samples.

The genes are TRBV7-2 and TRBJ1-2; TCRdb proposes TRBD1, but this gene call is untestable without DNA. The CDR3 is made up of 16 amino acids. CDR1 is SGHTA and CDR2 is FQGNSA in the germline V gene. The CDR3 spells CASSEGQGAFYYGYTF.

The J gene is TRBJ2-1, the V gene TRBV7-9; the D gene TCRdb calls, TRBD2, cannot be checked with no DNA. This CDR3 comprises 13 residues. CDR1 and CDR2 (germline): SEHNR, FQNEAQ (reference sequence). The CDR3 sequence is CASSLTGTNEQFF.

This chain joins TRBV28 and TRBJ2-1; TCRdb selects TRBD2, and the lack of DNA leaves this call unchecked. Germline V gene sequence: CDR1 MDHEN, CDR2 SYDVKM. The CDR3 contains 17 residues. CDR3 residues: CASSASGMSWSYNEQFF.

The chain uses TRBV6-5 and TRBJ2-7; TCRdb's assignment of TRBD1 cannot be checked, as there is no DNA. The CDR3 length is 16 residues. In germline, CDR1 is MNHEY, CDR2 SVGAGI. CDR3 amino acids: CASSYDPGPGYHEQYF.

The CDR3 spells CASLPEPGLHRGGADTQYF. This chain joins TRBV2 and TRBJ2-3; the TRBD2 assignment by TCRdb is unverifiable without DNA. The CDR3 is 19 amino acids. Germline lookup yields CDR1 SNHLY and CDR2 FYNNEI. Supplemented by reference TRBV2 and TRBJ2-3, the full variable domain reads EPEVTQTPSHQVTQMGQEVILRCVPISNHLYFYWYRQILGQKVEFLVSFYNNEISEKSEIFDDQFSVERPDGSNFTLKIRSTKLEDSAMYFCASLPEPGLHRGGADTQYFGPGTRLTVL.

V and J are TRBV16 and TRBJ2-7; there is no DNA to check the TCRdb D call of TRBD1. The CDR3 extends over 15 amino acids. Germline-derived CDR1 and CDR2 are KGHSY and FQNENV. The CDR3 region is CASSLGQSGTYEQYF.

The rearrangement links TRBV6-5 to TRBJ2-7; as DNA is missing, the TRBD1 call by TCRdb cannot be tested. Germline assignment: CDR1 MNHEY and CDR2 SVGAGI. This CDR3 region has 14 residues. The CDR3 sequence: CASSSGAGAYEQYF.

The V gene is TRBV28, the J gene TRBJ2-5; TCRdb's D call of TRBD2 is untestable without DNA. The CDR3 has 13 amino acids. Germline V CDR1 and CDR2: MDHEN, SYDVKM. CDR3 region: CASSLLAEETQYF.

J is TRBJ2-1 and V is TRBV29-1; absent DNA, TCRdb's TRBD1 call cannot be checked. Germline V gives CDR1 SQVTM, CDR2 ANQGSEA. This CDR3 is 14 amino acids long. The CDR3: CSVEGQGAYNEQFF.

The chain uses TRBV14 and TRBJ2-1; TCRdb calls TRBD2, which cannot be checked without DNA. This CDR3 is 15 amino acids long. From germline, CDR1 is SGHDN and CDR2 FVKESK. CDR3: CASSHGAGGRWEQFF.

The rearrangement joins TRBV7-9 to TRBJ2-7; TCRdb picks TRBD1, but there is no DNA to check that call. The CDR3 totals 17 residues. Germline-derived CDR1 and CDR2 are SEHNR and FQNEAQ (reference sequence). CDR3 sequence reads: CASSLAQGHDKSYEQYF.

The chain recombines TRBV7-9 with TRBJ2-1; TCRdb proposes TRBD2, but this gene call is untestable without DNA. Germline V lookup: CDR1 SEHNR, CDR2 FQNEAQ (reference sequence). The CDR3 has 13 amino acids. The CDR3 loop is CASSFSGPNEQFF.

V usage is TRBV27 and J usage is TRBJ2-3; there is no DNA to check the TCRdb D call of TRBD2. From germline, CDR1 is MNHEY and CDR2 SMNVEV (reference sequence). This CDR3 is built from 15 residues. The CDR3 is CASSYGTSGADTQYF.

The chain employs TRBV5-4 and TRBJ2-1; there is no DNA to check the TCRdb D call of TRBD1. The CDR3 contains 17 residues. Germline V gene sequence: CDR1 SGHNT, CDR2 YYREEE (reference sequence). The CDR3 here is CASSWGPGGSSYNEQFF.

CDR3 sequence reads: CSASLASLSSYNEQFF. The chain combines TRBV20-1 with TRBJ2-1; TCRdb calls TRBD2, which cannot be checked without DNA. Germline V gene sequence: CDR1 DFQATT, CDR2 SNEGSKA (reference sequence). The CDR3 length is 16 residues.

The rearrangement joins TRBV20-1 to TRBJ2-1. The CDR3 consists of 12 residues. Germline V gene lookup returns CDR1 DFQATT and CDR2 SNEGSKA (reference sequence). CDR3 loop: CSARDGFPEQFF.

This chain uses TRBV7-6 with TRBJ2-1. Germline lookup yields CDR1 SGHVS and CDR2 FNYEAQ. This CDR3 spans 15 amino acids. The CDR3: CASSRRLSSYNEQFF.

The J gene is TRBJ1-1, the V gene TRBV7-9. Per germline, CDR1 SEHNR and CDR2 FQNEAQ (reference sequence). The CDR3 is 12 amino acids. The CDR3 here is CASSWSSGEAFF.

V is TRBV27 and J is TRBJ2-1; TCRdb's D call, TRBD1, is unchecked because there is no DNA. This CDR3 contains 16 residues. Germline CDR1 MNHEY, CDR2 SMNVEV (reference sequence). This CDR3 reads CASSSTARDRVNEQFF.

The chain combines TRBV19 with TRBJ2-7; the TRBD1 assignment by TCRdb is unverifiable without DNA. Germline CDR1 reads LNHDA; CDR2 reads SQIVND (reference sequence). The CDR3 covers 15 residues. The CDR3 loop reads CASSHAEGAVYEQYF.

The chain recombines TRBV20-1 with TRBJ1-1. From germline, CDR1 is DFQATT and CDR2 SNEGSKA (reference sequence). The CDR3 is made up of 13 amino acids. CDR3 sequence: CSASTGTVTEAFF.

The chain links TRBV5-1 to TRBJ2-3; TCRdb gives TRBD1 as the D gene, but with no DNA this cannot be confirmed. Germline CDR1 is SGHRS and CDR2 is YFSETQ. The CDR3 sequence is 14 residues long. CDR3 amino acids: CASSGGEYADTQYF.

The gene calls are TRBV12-3 or TRBV12-4 and TRBJ2-7; the TRBD1 assignment by TCRdb is unverifiable without DNA. This CDR3 contains 14 residues. The CDR3 sequence: CASSHPGGGYEQYF.

The chain carries TRBV27 and TRBJ1-2; checking the TCRdb D call of TRBD1 is not possible without DNA. The CDR3 length is 13 residues. The germline V gene encodes CDR1 MNHEY and CDR2 SMNVEV (reference sequence). CDR3: CASSLQGDYGYTF.

V gene TRBV14 combines with J gene TRBJ1-6. CDR1 and CDR2 from the germline V gene are SGHDN and FVKESK. CDR3 length: 15 amino acids. The CDR3 here is CASSQKQALDSPLHF.

The chain recombines TRBV19 with TRBJ2-1; checking the TCRdb D call of TRBD1 is not possible without DNA. Germline assignment: CDR1 LNHDA and CDR2 SQIVND (reference sequence). The CDR3 contains 13 residues. The CDR3 region is CASSEIDRLERFF.

V is TRBV7-3 and J is TRBJ2-5; the D gene TCRdb calls, TRBD1, cannot be checked with no DNA. The V gene's germline CDR1 is SGHTA and CDR2 FQGTGA. This CDR3 contains 16 residues. The CDR3 loop reads CASSLGFGTAQETQYF.

V and J are TRBV25-1 and TRBJ1-1. CDR1 MGHDK and CDR2 SYGVNS come from the germline V gene. The CDR3 spans 13 residues. CDR3 in amino acids: CASSEYPNTEAFF.

The chain links TRBV29-1 to TRBJ2-6; the TCRdb call, TRBD1, lacks DNA for checking. In germline, CDR1 is SQVTM, CDR2 ANQGSEA. This CDR3 is 15 amino acids long. The CDR3 sequence: CSVEARGPGANVLTF.